Listed here are 22 T cell receptor beta chains from one sample, sequenced in a study of T cell responses to AZD1222 COVID-19 vaccine. Only in-frame clones appear in the TCRdb table, and some are missing; sequencing was by immunoSEQ multiplex PCR. Among some 150,000 clones, roughly 87% were seen once, and the ten largest hold roughly 1.5%. The sequencing used peripheral blood, collected 28 days after the second AZD1222 dose. The source of these receptors is an adult who received the AZD1222 COVID-19 vaccine.

The chain carries TRBV5-8 and TRBJ1-1; 9 nucleotides match TRBD1. Germline V CDR1 and CDR2: SGHTS, YDEGEE. Germline trimming cut 0 bases from V and 5 bases from J; bases unmatched to any gene: 8. The CDR3 is 16 amino acids. This CDR3 reads CASSLELLDRGTEAFF. Here the CDR3 DNA reads TGTGCCAGCAGCTTGGAACTCTTGGACAGGGGAACTGAAGCTTTCTTT.

V is TRBV6-5 and J is TRBJ2-1; 7 bases map to TRBD2. V was clipped by 11 bases and J by 0 bases; unmatched bases: 4. CDR1 is MNHEY and CDR2 is SVGAGI in the germline V gene. CDR3 length: 13 residues. The CDR3 nucleotides read TGTGCCGTCCGGGACTACTCCTACAATGAGCAGTTCTTC. Amino acid sequence: CAVRDYSYNEQFF.

This sequence joins TRBV7-2 and TRBJ2-7; the match to TRBD2 covers 8 bases. This CDR3 has 15 residues. Unmatched junction bases numbered 3, after V lost 0 bases and J lost 2 bases. The V gene's germline CDR1 is SGHTA and CDR2 FQGNSA. Here the CDR3 DNA reads TGTGCCAGCAGCTTAGCTAGCGGGACTGCCTACGAGCAGTACTTC. Translated: CASSLASGTAYEQYF.

A note on this clone: A read error may explain this, as a much larger clone is one base away. The chain combines TRBV5-4 with TRBJ1-4; D might be TRBD1 (5 bases). CDR3 size: 14 residues. The V gene's germline CDR1 is SGHNT and CDR2 YYREEE (reference sequence). Trimming removed 0 bases from V and 2 bases from J, with 5 bases in between. DNA of the CDR3: TGTGCCAGCAGCTTGGACAGGACTAATGAAAAACTGTTTTTT. Its protein product is CASSLDRTNEKLFF.

The V gene is TRBV7-2, the J gene TRBJ1-6; no firm D call. Germline CDR1 is SGHTA and CDR2 is FQGNSA. The length of the CDR3 is 16 residues. V was clipped by 0 bases and J by 8 bases, with 14 bases between them. The CDR3 here is CASSLAVRGGHSPLHF. The CDR3 nucleotides read TGTGCCAGCAGCTTAGCCGTCCGGGGAGGGCATTCACCCCTCCACTTT.

The V gene is TRBV2, the J gene TRBJ1-5, with D unclear. Trimming cost V 4 bases and J 2 bases, with 15 bases left between them. The CDR3 spans 16 residues. CDR1 and CDR2 (germline): SNHLY, FYNNEI. The CDR3 here is CASSGDVGVGNQPQHF. CDR3 bases: TGTGCCAGCAGTGGAGATGTAGGAGTAGGCAATCAGCCCCAGCATTTT.

The V gene is TRBV6-2 or TRBV6-3, the J gene TRBJ1-4, with unresolved D. Trimming took 7 bases from V and 0 from J, leaving 12 bases between them. CDR1 and CDR2 (germline): MNHEY, SVGEGT. This CDR3 contains 15 residues. The DNA of the CDR3 is TGTGCCAGCACCCCTACGATTGCAACTAATGAAAAACTGTTTTTT. Translated: CASTPTIATNEKLFF.

The V gene is TRBV19, the J gene TRBJ1-4; possibly TRBD1 for D (6 bases). The germline V and J ends were trimmed by 4 bases and 8 bases, with 14 bases remaining between them. The CDR3 runs to 14 residues. The germline V gene has CDR1 LNHDA and CDR2 SQIVND (reference sequence). CDR3 sequence: CASSTPGGLEKLFF. The CDR3 DNA follows: TGTGCCAGTAGTACGCCGGGGGGGCTCGAAAAACTGTTTTTT.

The V and J genes are TRBV6-4 and TRBJ2-2; D is perhaps TRBD1 (5 bases). There are 14 residues in the CDR3. In germline, CDR1 is MRHNA, CDR2 SNTAGT. V gave up 5 bases and J gave up 1 base, with 8 bases separating them. The CDR3 nucleotides read TGTGCCAGCAGTCAGGGATGGAACACCGGGGAGCTGTTTTTT. Protein product: CASSQGWNTGELFF.

This rearrangement joins TRBV6-5 to TRBJ1-2; TRBD1 agrees at 11 bases. This CDR3 contains 15 residues. Germline assignment: CDR1 MNHEY and CDR2 SVGAGI. The V gene end was trimmed by 6 bases and the J gene end by 6 bases; junction bases not matched to a gene: 9. The CDR3 region is CASSASGQGADGYTF. The CDR3 DNA reads TGTGCCAGCAGCGCCTCCGGACAGGGGGCGGATGGCTACACCTTC.

The V gene is TRBV19, the J gene TRBJ2-6; D unclear. CDR3 length: 17 residues. V lost 3 bases, J lost 2 bases, and 14 bases lay in between. Per germline, CDR1 LNHDA and CDR2 SQIVND (reference sequence). CDR3 region: CASSILTLRAGANVLTF. CDR3 in DNA: TGTGCCAGTAGTATTCTGACGCTCCGGGCTGGGGCCAACGTCCTGACTTTC.

The V gene is TRBV5-1, the J gene TRBJ1-3; no reliable D call. CDR1 and CDR2 from the germline V gene are SGHRS and YFSETQ. The CDR3 covers 12 residues. V was cut by 4 bases and J by 6 bases, with 8 bases left in between. The CDR3 spells CASSPAENTIYF. DNA for the CDR3: TGCGCCAGCAGCCCCGCGGAAAACACCATATATTTT.

The chain has TRBV29-1 and TRBJ1-1, with a possible D match to TRBD1 (6 bases). Germline V gene data show CDR1 as SQVTM and CDR2 as ANQGSEA. The CDR3 spans 13 residues. Trimming took off 7 bases at V and 0 bases at J, with 12 bases between the two ends. This CDR3 is CSARGQLNTEAFF. CDR3 coding DNA: TGCAGCGCCCGCGGACAGCTGAACACTGAAGCTTTCTTT. Using reference TRBV29-1 and TRBJ1-1 for the parts outside the CDR3, the full variable domain is SAVISQKPSRDICQRGTSLTIQCQVDSQVTMMFWYRQQPGQSLTLIATANQGSEATYESGFVIDKFPISRPNLTFSTLTVSNMSPEDSSIYLCSARGQLNTEAFFGQGTRLTVV.

In this sample, this clone turned up once. This sequence joins TRBV7-9 and TRBJ1-4; D is unclear. Germline CDR1 and CDR2: SEHNR and FQNEAQ (reference sequence). This CDR3 is built from 14 residues. Deletions cut 4 bases from V and 8 bases from J, with 14 bases between. The CDR3 region is CASSSTAGWEKLFF. The CDR3 nucleotides read TGTGCCAGCAGCTCCACAGCGGGTTGGGAAAAACTGTTTTTT.

This clone was counted a few times. The chain couples TRBV28 to TRBJ2-7, with no clear D. The CDR3 spans 18 residues. V dropped 5 bases and J dropped 2 bases, with 25 bases sitting between them. The germline CDR1 and CDR2 sequences are MDHEN and SYDVKM. This CDR3 reads CASSPLPIAVNRAYEQYF. CDR3 DNA: TGTGCCAGCAGTCCTCTGCCCATAGCAGTAAATAGGGCCTACGAGCAGTACTTC.

This clone was found once. The J gene is TRBJ1-3, the V gene TRBV7-2, with D perhaps matching TRBD1 (6 bases). This CDR3 region has 15 residues. Germline V gene data show CDR1 as SGHTA and CDR2 as FQGNSA. The V end was cut by 3 bases, the J end by 5 bases, with 14 bases between. The CDR3 loop is CASSFQQGQRNTIYF. The CDR3 DNA reads TGTGCCAGCAGCTTCCAGCAGGGGCAACGAAACACCATATATTTT.

J is TRBJ1-2 and V is TRBV12-3 or TRBV12-4, with D possibly matching TRBD1 (5 bases). The CDR3 length is 13 residues. V was clipped by 4 bases and J by 13 bases, with 19 bases between them. The CDR3 sequence: CASSSNPGGAGTF. CDR3 DNA: TGTGCCAGCAGTTCGAACCCGGGAGGGGCTGGCACCTTC.

J is TRBJ2-6 and V is TRBV6-5; D is possibly TRBD2 (5 bases). V was shortened by 2 bases and J by 4 bases, with 9 bases between the two germline ends. The CDR3 runs 15 residues. Looked up from germline, CDR1 is MNHEY and CDR2 is SVGAGI. As DNA, the CDR3 is TGTGCCAGCAGTTACGGGCTAGCAGGGGCCAACGTCCTGACTTTC. As protein: CASSYGLAGANVLTF.

The chain carries TRBV5-1 and TRBJ2-2; weak D call: TRBD1 (6 bases). V dropped 1 base and J dropped 3 bases, with 13 bases sitting between them. This CDR3 is 16 amino acids long. Germline V gene sequence: CDR1 SGHRS, CDR2 YFSETQ. CDR3 sequence reads: CASSLWPPGDTGELFF. In DNA form, the CDR3 reads TGCGCCAGCAGCTTGTGGCCTCCAGGGGACACCGGGGAGCTGTTTTTT. Based on the CDR3 plus reference TRBV5-1 and TRBJ2-2, the full variable domain is KAGVTQTPRYLIKTRGQQVTLSCSPISGHRSVSWYQQTPGQGLQFLFEYFSETQRNKGNFPGRFSGRQFSNSRSEMNVSTLELGDSALYLCASSLWPPGDTGELFFGEGSRLTVL.

J is TRBJ2-1 and V is TRBV19; possibly TRBD1 or TRBD2 for D (9 bases each). The germline V and J ends were trimmed by 9 bases and 0 bases, with 30 bases remaining between them. The CDR3 has 20 amino acids. Germline V gene data show CDR1 as LNHDA and CDR2 as SQIVND (reference sequence). The DNA of the CDR3 is TGTGCCAGCAAATGGGGACAGGGACGACTTAGCGGGAGCTCCTACAATGAGCAGTTCTTC. Its translation: CASKWGQGRLSGSSYNEQFF.

This clone appeared once. The chain carries TRBV4-2 and TRBJ2-7; unclear D gene. V lost 4 bases to trimming and J lost 2 bases, with 6 bases between them. Germline V lookup: CDR1 LGHNA, CDR2 YNFKEQ. The CDR3 runs 12 residues. This CDR3 reads CASSPGPYEQYF. DNA of the CDR3: TGTGCCAGCAGCCCTGGTCCCTACGAGCAGTACTTC.

The CDR3 DNA is TGTGCCAGTAGTATTAGAACGATCCGGGACAGGACGTTCCCGGCCCAGTACTTC. Translation: CASSIRTIRDRTFPAQYF. The chain joins TRBV19 to TRBJ2-5; 8 nucleotides match TRBD1. This CDR3 spans 18 amino acids. V was pared by 3 bases and J by 9 bases, with 21 bases of the junction left unmatched. From germline, CDR1 is LNHDA and CDR2 SQIVND (reference sequence). The full variable domain, completed using reference TRBV19 and TRBJ2-5, is DGGITQSPKYLFRKEGQNVTLSCEQNLNHDAMYWYRQDPGQGLRLIYYSQIVNDFQKGDIAEGYSVSREKKESFPLTVTSAQKNPTAFYLCASSIRTIRDRTFPAQYFGPGTRLLVL.